This record concerns one TCR beta chain sequence. Its binding antigen is unknown. No base quality values were provided; no much bigger clone lies one nucleotide off. Libraries came from the immunoSEQ multiplex PCR assay. The hsTCRB Kit was used according to the manufacturer's protocol to amplify rearranged TCR beta chain sequences. An Illumina MiSeq was used to sequence the TCRB libraries. In the source study's methods: The kit vendor's proprietary platform handled demultiplexing, trimming and gene mapping. Not all clones reach the TCRdb copy of this immuneACCESS table, which keeps in-frame sequences only. Checked studies attribute under half of the gap to unresolved V genes and leave the rest unexplained. V and J calls plus clone size are reproduced from that table; the DNA served to infer D and trimming. In all, the sample holds some 42,000 clones, and 70% to 90% of those were seen once. The ten largest clones represent around 1.7% of the sample.

The sample is drawn from a study of a mutant IDH1 vaccine in newly diagnosed glioma (dated by TCRdb to about 2021). Regarding the study in general: Eight vaccinations were administered to patients in weeks 1, 3, 5, 7, 11, 15, 19 and 23, corresponding to visits V03 through V10. Before enrollment, most patients had been given radiochemotherapy with temozolomide as standard therapy, while the rest had received either radiotherapy alone or temozolomide alone. Peripheral blood was drawn at six visits: V03 (baseline), V05, V07, V10, V12 and V13. Longitudinal TCRB deep sequencing was done for 25 treated patients, wherever samples were available for exploratory analyses. Vaccination was initiated 4-6 weeks after radiotherapy alone, or concurrently with temozolomide cycles in the chemotherapy-containing groups. The roughly 34 treated patients were 62.5% male and roughly 40% female, with a mean age of approximately 40 years. Overall study outcomes, separate from this receptor: Selection of PBMC samples for TCRB deep sequencing was based on availability. No apparent relationship was observed between pseudoprogression and alterations in the top peripheral T cell clonotypes detected by TCRB sequencing. It was noted by the authors that analyses of patient blood samples could not be reproduced owing to sample limitations. Immune responses induced by the vaccine were seen in over 80% of patients across multiple MHC alleles.

The time point label on this specimen signifies: week 5, during vaccination. Each vaccine dose was 300 ug of a 20-mer mutant IDH1 peptide in Montanide, given subcutaneously with topical imiquimod. All donors had newly diagnosed IDH1-mutant astrocytomas of WHO grade 3 or 4 that showed loss of nuclear ATRX. The samples were drawn from NOA16, a multicentre, single-arm, open-label phase I trial in Germany that tested a mutant IDH1 peptide vaccine in humans for the first time. The DNeasy Blood and Tissue Kit was used to extract genomic DNA from EDTA blood for TCRB sequencing. Specimen: PBMCs, collected from a glioma patient whose treatment included an IDH1 peptide vaccine. This TCR came from a man aged 40-50 years with glioma.

The sequence in DNA is TGCGCCAGCAGCTTGGCCGGTGAGACCCAGTACTTC. This translates into CASSLAGETQYF. The receptor chain draws on TRBV5-1 and TRBJ2-5; too little of a D gene remains to name it. From the cysteine up to the phenylalanine, the CDR3 has a length of 12 residues. The only DNA kept is the CDR3, 36 bases in frame from the first base. Relative to germline, V is 0 bases shorter and J is 5 bases shorter, with 5 bases between their ends. CDR1 and CDR2 (SGHRS, YFSETQ) derive from the germline V gene.